This is a list of T cell receptor beta chains from one sample in a study of long-term antiretroviral therapy in people with HIV. The table came from immunoSEQ multiplex PCR; TCRdb's copy has only in-frame clones and leaves some out. Of more than 20,000 clones detected, roughly 92% appear once; the ten largest clones hold around 7%. The sequences come from unsorted PBMCs, collected 4.4 years after starting antiretroviral therapy. All receptors derive from a woman between 45 and 65 years old with HIV. Both conserved end residues are part of each CDR3. D genes are given only for firm matches. Rows give clone size only sometimes, using once, few, many, or a class for an expanded clone.

clone size: once
J gene: TRBJ2-3
V gene: TRBV5-1
D gene: TRBD2
CDR3 DNA: TGCGCCAGCAGCTTACGAGCCACTAGCGTGGCGACAGATACGCAGTATTTT
CDR3 protein: CASSLRATSVATDTQYF

clone size: NA
J gene: TRBJ2-3
V gene: TRBV7-9
D gene: NA
CDR3 DNA: TGTGCCAGCCGCCGACGAACAGATACGCAGTATTTT
CDR3 protein: CASRRRTDTQYF

clone size: NA
J gene: TRBJ1-2
V gene: TRBV4-2
D gene: NA
CDR3 DNA: TGTGCCAGCAGCCAAGACAGGGAAGGCTATGGCTACACCTTC
CDR3 protein: CASSQDREGYGYTF

clone size: NA
J gene: TRBJ2-1
V gene: TRBV9
D gene: NA
CDR3 DNA: TGTGCCAGCAGCGCGACAGTATACTCCTACAATGAGCAGTTCTTC
CDR3 protein: CASSATVYSYNEQFF

clone size: NA
J gene: TRBJ1-1
V gene: TRBV5-1
D gene: TRBD1
CDR3 DNA: TGCGCCAGCAGCGATCGGACAGGGGGCATGAACACTGAAGCTTTCTTT
CDR3 protein: CASSDRTGGMNTEAFF

clone size: NA
J gene: TRBJ2-1
V gene: TRBV25-1
D gene: TRBD2
CDR3 DNA: TGTGCCAGCAAGACTAGCGCGGGGGAGACCTACAATGAGCAGTTCTTC
CDR3 protein: CASKTSAGETYNEQFF

clone size: NA
J gene: TRBJ1-1
V gene: TRBV6-1
D gene: NA
CDR3 DNA: TGTGCCAGCAGTCTCACAGAGAACACTGAAGCTTTCTTT
CDR3 protein: CASSLTENTEAFF

clone size: NA
J gene: TRBJ2-3
V gene: TRBV6-1
D gene: TRBD1
CDR3 DNA: TGTGCCAGCAGCAAGACAGGGACCGCAGATACGCAGTATTTT
CDR3 protein: CASSKTGTADTQYF

clone size: NA
J gene: TRBJ2-5
V gene: TRBV4-1
D gene: NA
CDR3 DNA: TGCGCCAGCAGCGGAGGGAGAGAGACCCAGTACTTC
CDR3 protein: CASSGGRETQYF

clone size: NA
J gene: TRBJ2-2
V gene: TRBV7-3
D gene: NA
CDR3 DNA: TGTGCCAGCAGCTCAGGAGGAACCGGGGAGCTGTTTTTT
CDR3 protein: CASSSGGTGELFF

clone size: NA
J gene: TRBJ2-2
V gene: TRBV4-1
D gene: NA
CDR3 DNA: TGCGCCAGCAGCCCTTCGAGGGGCGGGGAGCTGTTTTTT
CDR3 protein: CASSPSRGGELFF

clone size: few
J gene: TRBJ2-7
V gene: TRBV2
D gene: TRBD2
CDR3 DNA: TGTGCCAGCAGTGTCGCTAGCGGGGGGAACGAGCAGTACTTC
CDR3 protein: CASSVASGGNEQYF

clone size: NA
J gene: TRBJ2-5
V gene: TRBV30
D gene: NA
CDR3 DNA: TGTGCCTGGAGCTCTCAAGAGACCCAGTACTTC
CDR3 protein: CAWSSQETQYF

clone size: NA
J gene: TRBJ1-4
V gene: TRBV5-1
D gene: TRBD1
CDR3 DNA: TGCGCCAGCAGCGAGGGACAGGGCTTTGAAAAACTGTTTTTT
CDR3 protein: CASSEGQGFEKLFF

clone size: NA
J gene: TRBJ1-6
V gene: TRBV11-1
D gene: NA
CDR3 DNA: TGTGCCAGCAGCTTAGAAGGTTTGGGGGATTCACCCCTCCACTTT
CDR3 protein: CASSLEGLGDSPLHF

clone size: NA
J gene: TRBJ2-1
V gene: TRBV7-8
D gene: TRBD2
CDR3 DNA: TGTGCCAGCAGCCAGATAGCGGGGGGGCCCTCCTACAATGAGCAGTTCTTC
CDR3 protein: CASSQIAGGPSYNEQFF

clone size: NA
J gene: TRBJ1-2
V gene: TRBV27
D gene: NA
CDR3 DNA: TGTGCCAGCAGACAAGCCGATAGGGGTTATGGCTACACCTTC
CDR3 protein: CASRQADRGYGYTF

clone size: NA
J gene: TRBJ1-2
V gene: TRBV5-4
D gene: NA
CDR3 DNA: TGTGCCAGCAGCTTAAGAGGGGATCTTTATGGCTACACCTTC
CDR3 protein: CASSLRGDLYGYTF

clone size: NA
J gene: TRBJ1-1
V gene: TRBV5-6
D gene: NA
CDR3 DNA: TGTGCCAGCAGCTTGGAACGAACTCTCACTGAAGCTTTCTTT
CDR3 protein: CASSLERTLTEAFF

clone size: once
J gene: TRBJ1-1
V gene: TRBV7-2
D gene: NA
CDR3 DNA: TGTGCCAGCAGCTTAGCCCCAGGTTTCGAAGCTTTCTTT
CDR3 protein: CASSLAPGFEAFF

clone size: NA
J gene: TRBJ1-1
V gene: TRBV19
D gene: NA
CDR3 DNA: TGTGCCAGTAGTACCAGGGTAGGGTACACTGAAGCTTTCTTT
CDR3 protein: CASSTRVGYTEAFF

clone size: NA
J gene: TRBJ2-3
V gene: TRBV10-3
D gene: TRBD2
CDR3 DNA: TGTGCCATCAGTGTATACCGCGGGGGGACAGATACGCAGTATTTT
CDR3 protein: CAISVYRGGTDTQYF

clone size: NA
J gene: TRBJ2-5
V gene: TRBV7-9
D gene: TRBD1
CDR3 DNA: TGTGCCAGCAGCCCTGGACAGGGGAGAGAGACCCAGTACTTC
CDR3 protein: CASSPGQGRETQYF

clone size: NA
J gene: TRBJ2-4
V gene: TRBV2
D gene: TRBD1
CDR3 DNA: TGTGCCAGCAAATGGGACCGGGACAGGGAGAACATTCAGTACTTC
CDR3 protein: CASKWDRDRENIQYF

clone size: NA
J gene: TRBJ1-1
V gene: TRBV10-3
D gene: NA
CDR3 DNA: TGTGCCATCAGGATAACGGGGGTCACTGAAGCTTTCTTT
CDR3 protein: CAIRITGVTEAFF

clone size: NA
J gene: TRBJ1-3
V gene: TRBV7-2
D gene: NA
CDR3 DNA: TGTGCCAGCAGAAAAACAGACACCATATATTTT
CDR3 protein: CASRKTDTIYF

clone size: NA
J gene: TRBJ1-1
V gene: TRBV13
D gene: NA
CDR3 DNA: TGTGCCAGCAGCTTAGAAGGGGTGAACACTGAAGCTTTCTTT
CDR3 protein: CASSLEGVNTEAFF

clone size: NA
J gene: TRBJ2-5
V gene: TRBV5-4
D gene: NA
CDR3 DNA: TGTGCCAGCAGCTTGGACCCAGGACCGGAGACCCAGTACTTC
CDR3 protein: CASSLDPGPETQYF

clone size: NA
J gene: TRBJ2-7
V gene: TRBV4-3
D gene: NA
CDR3 DNA: TGCGCCAGCAGCCTCGGGCCCTCCTACGAGCAGTACTTC
CDR3 protein: CASSLGPSYEQYF

clone size: NA
J gene: TRBJ1-4
V gene: TRBV5-6
D gene: TRBD1
CDR3 DNA: TGTGCCAGCAGTGACCGACGACAGGGCGTGGGTGAAAAACTGTTTTTT
CDR3 protein: CASSDRRQGVGEKLFF

clone size: NA
J gene: TRBJ1-4
V gene: TRBV2
D gene: NA
CDR3 DNA: TGTGCCAGCAGTGAACCCCCCAGTAACGGGGGGGAAAAACTGTTTTTT
CDR3 protein: CASSEPPSNGGEKLFF

clone size: NA
J gene: TRBJ2-1
V gene: TRBV5-1
D gene: TRBD1
CDR3 DNA: TGCGCCAGCGGAGGACAGGTTTACAATGAGCAGTTCTTC
CDR3 protein: CASGGQVYNEQFF

clone size: few
J gene: TRBJ2-2
V gene: TRBV7-9
D gene: TRBD2
CDR3 DNA: TGTGCCAGCAGTTCGACTAGCCCTGACACCGGGGAGCTGTTTTTT
CDR3 protein: CASSSTSPDTGELFF

clone size: NA
J gene: TRBJ2-2
V gene: TRBV10-3
D gene: NA
CDR3 DNA: TGTGCCAGCCGGGACACGGACACCGGGGAGCTGTTTTTT
CDR3 protein: CASRDTDTGELFF

clone size: NA
J gene: TRBJ1-2
V gene: TRBV30
D gene: NA
CDR3 DNA: TGTGCCTGGAGTGTTGTAGGGGTCTATGGCTACACCTTC
CDR3 protein: CAWSVVGVYGYTF

clone size: NA
J gene: TRBJ1-5
V gene: TRBV6-6
D gene: NA
CDR3 DNA: TGTGCCAGCAATTCAAAGGGAAGCAATCAGCCCCAGCATTTT
CDR3 protein: CASNSKGSNQPQHF

clone size: NA
J gene: TRBJ2-2
V gene: TRBV7-9
D gene: TRBD1
CDR3 DNA: TGTGCCAGCAGATCCAGCGCCGGGACAGGGAACACCGGGGAGCTGTTTTTT
CDR3 protein: CASRSSAGTGNTGELFF

clone size: NA
J gene: TRBJ2-7
V gene: TRBV5-5
D gene: NA
CDR3 DNA: TGTGCCAGCAGCTTGCTCAAGGGGTTGGGCTACGAGCAGTACTTC
CDR3 protein: CASSLLKGLGYEQYF

clone size: NA
J gene: TRBJ1-2
V gene: TRBV12-1
D gene: NA
CDR3 DNA: TGTGCCAGCCCCCCCGGGGCTAGCTATGGCTACACCTTC
CDR3 protein: CASPPGASYGYTF

clone size: NA
J gene: TRBJ2-4
V gene: TRBV6-6
D gene: NA
CDR3 DNA: TGTGCCAGCAGTCGACCCAAAAACATTCAGTACTTC
CDR3 protein: CASSRPKNIQYF

clone size: NA
J gene: TRBJ2-1
V gene: TRBV2
D gene: NA
CDR3 DNA: TGTGCCAGCAGCCGGCCCCCAATTAACAATGAGCAGTTCTTC
CDR3 protein: CASSRPPINNEQFF

clone size: NA
J gene: TRBJ2-1
V gene: TRBV19
D gene: NA
CDR3 DNA: TGTGCCAGTAGTAATATTTTCGGGGGGCTCTCCGGAAGCTCCTACAATGAGCAGTTCTTC
CDR3 protein: CASSNIFGGLSGSSYNEQFF

clone size: few
J gene: TRBJ1-1
V gene: TRBV4-3
D gene: NA
CDR3 DNA: TGCGCCAGCAGCCAGTACCGGGACACCGTCGTGGGGGCTTTCTTT
CDR3 protein: CASSQYRDTVVGAFF

clone size: NA
J gene: TRBJ2-7
V gene: TRBV5-1
D gene: NA
CDR3 DNA: TGCGCCAGCAGCTTTGGTACCTACGAGCAGTACTTC
CDR3 protein: CASSFGTYEQYF

clone size: NA
J gene: TRBJ2-1
V gene: TRBV6-1
D gene: NA
CDR3 DNA: TGTGCCAGCAGTTACGGCGGAGAGCAGTTCTTC
CDR3 protein: CASSYGGEQFF

clone size: NA
J gene: TRBJ1-2
V gene: TRBV18
D gene: TRBD1
CDR3 DNA: TGTGCCAGCTCACCACGGGGACAGGGTTTGGATGGCTACACCTTC
CDR3 protein: CASSPRGQGLDGYTF

clone size: few
J gene: TRBJ2-7
V gene: TRBV11-2
D gene: TRBD1
CDR3 DNA: TGTGCCAGCAGCTTCGACAGGGGTCGTTACGAGCAGTACTTC
CDR3 protein: CASSFDRGRYEQYF

clone size: NA
J gene: TRBJ2-5
V gene: TRBV14
D gene: NA
CDR3 DNA: TGTGCCAGCAGCCAGGCCAGGAGACAAGAGACCCAGTACTTC
CDR3 protein: CASSQARRQETQYF

clone size: NA
J gene: TRBJ1-6
V gene: TRBV7-3
D gene: TRBD1
CDR3 DNA: TGTGCCAGCAGCTTAACGGGGGACAGGGTACGTTCACCCCTCCACTTT
CDR3 protein: CASSLTGDRVRSPLHF

clone size: NA
J gene: TRBJ1-3
V gene: TRBV6-5
D gene: TRBD1
CDR3 DNA: TGTGCCAGCAGTACGACAGGGGTTACTGGAAACACCATATATTTT
CDR3 protein: CASSTTGVTGNTIYF

clone size: NA
J gene: TRBJ2-5
V gene: TRBV9
D gene: TRBD2
CDR3 DNA: TGTGCCAGCAGCGTAGACGAGCGGGGGATACAAGAGACCCAGTACTTC
CDR3 protein: CASSVDERGIQETQYF

clone size: NA
J gene: TRBJ2-1
V gene: TRBV6-5
D gene: NA
CDR3 DNA: TGTGCCAGCAGTTACGGCGGAGAGCAGTTCTTC
CDR3 protein: CASSYGGEQFF

clone size: NA
J gene: TRBJ2-7
V gene: TRBV15
D gene: NA
CDR3 DNA: TGTGCCACCAGCAGAGATGGGACGGGGGCCTACGAGCAGTACTTC
CDR3 protein: CATSRDGTGAYEQYF

clone size: NA
J gene: TRBJ1-2
V gene: TRBV7-9
D gene: NA
CDR3 DNA: TGTGCCAGCAGCTCCGGACCACAGACTAACTATGGCTACACCTTC
CDR3 protein: CASSSGPQTNYGYTF

clone size: NA
J gene: TRBJ2-1
V gene: TRBV28
D gene: NA
CDR3 DNA: TGTGCCAGCAGTTCCTCGGGGGCATGGGAGCAGTTCTTC
CDR3 protein: CASSSSGAWEQFF

clone size: NA
J gene: TRBJ1-4
V gene: TRBV9
D gene: NA
CDR3 DNA: TGTGCCAGCACCCCTGGCCGAGTCGGTGAAAAACTGTTTTTT
CDR3 protein: CASTPGRVGEKLFF

clone size: NA
J gene: TRBJ2-5
V gene: TRBV7-8
D gene: TRBD2
CDR3 DNA: TGTGCCAGCAGCCACTTAGGGCGGGGGGGGTTAATACGGGACCCTGCCCAGTACTTC
CDR3 protein: CASSHLGRGGLIRDPAQYF

clone size: NA
J gene: TRBJ2-7
V gene: TRBV10-2
D gene: NA
CDR3 DNA: TGCGCCAGCAGTGAGGGCAGACCCTCCTACGAGCAGTACTTC
CDR3 protein: CASSEGRPSYEQYF

clone size: NA
J gene: TRBJ1-1
V gene: TRBV5-1
D gene: NA
CDR3 DNA: TGCGCCAGCAGCTCCAGGGGAGGGTACACTGAAGCTTTCTTT
CDR3 protein: CASSSRGGYTEAFF

clone size: NA
J gene: TRBJ2-7
V gene: TRBV5-6
D gene: NA
CDR3 DNA: TGTGCCAGCAGCCTATCGGGTGCTACCTACGAGCAGTACTTC
CDR3 protein: CASSLSGATYEQYF